This TCR beta chain derives from a study of CXCR3-negative and CXCR3-positive naive CD8 T cells. Study-wide points: No difference in surface CD5 was seen between naive subsets, and TCR strength was inferred from TRB CDR3 properties. Naive cells with CXCR3 showed TRB CDR3s that were more hydrophobic than those in CXCR3-negative naive cells.

The libraries of TRB cDNA were prepared using 5' RACE with UMI labels. With the 5' RACE reads reprocessed, TCRdb shows one record per CDR3 protein and no DNA. This sample lists 150,000 to 180,000 distinct CDR3 sequences; its ten largest clones have under 0.5%. A word on this clonotype: Its antigen is not identified.

What was sequenced was naive CXCR3+ CD8+ T cells from blood. Subset indicated: CD45RO-CCR7+CD27+CD95- naive CD8+ T cells expressing CXCR3 (TNR3+). The sequence was collected from a human donor in good health. Some clones in this sample may be carry-over from other donors' samples.

This CDR3 is CSVPGGSAETQYF. V and J are TRBV29-1 and TRBJ2-5; the D gene TCRdb calls, TRBD1, cannot be checked with no DNA. CDR1 and CDR2 (germline): SQVTM, ANQGSEA. The CDR3 covers 13 residues.